This T cell receptor beta chain was identified during a study of shared clonotypes between healthy human individuals. Data came from immunoSEQ multiplex PCR; TCRdb stores just in-frame clones and leaves some out. The data contain about 1.5 million clones, 98% of them singletons. Findings of the study overall: Of the naive CD4 clonotypes, around 5% were shared across several donors.

Comment on this clone: Its antigen is not known.

What was sequenced was naive CD4+ T cells sorted from blood. Subset noted: CD45RA+ positively selected. The receptor's source is a man aged 25 to 40 in good health.

CDR3 in amino acids: CASSIGTSGANEQFF. DNA of the CDR3: TGTGCCAGTAGTATTGGGACTAGCGGGGCAAATGAGCAGTTCTTC. The chain carries TRBV19 and TRBJ2-1; 13 bases match TRBD2. The germline CDR1 and CDR2 sequences are LNHDA and SQIVND (reference sequence). The CDR3 runs 15 residues. Unmatched junction bases numbered 3, after V lost 3 bases and J lost 7 bases.